This T cell receptor beta chain was captured by sequencing in a study of T cells in localized non-small cell lung cancer. General study findings and limits: Longer overall survival accompanied higher blood T cell density. Researchers found a median about 53 of the top 100 tumor clones in adjacent lung. Only one tumor region was sequenced, so heterogeneity remains possible. Uninvolved adjacent lung showed higher T cell clonality than tumor.

The germline V gene has CDR1 MNHGY and CDR2 SAAAGT. This CDR3 comprises 18 residues. Germline trimming cut 5 bases from V and 0 bases from J; bases unmatched to any gene: 16. The assay was immunoSEQ multiplex PCR, and TCRdb's table has in-frame clones only and misses some. The sample carries about 1,900 clones, over 20% recorded once. This clone was counted only a few times. The antigen remains unidentified. This clonotype originated in a male donor at least 60 years old with stage II lung adenocarcinoma. This chain uses TRBV6-8 with TRBJ2-7, with TRBD1 matching over 7 bases. The sample consisted of lung tumor tissue, taken before any cancer treatment. The CDR3 bases are TGTGCCAGCAGTGACTACCTACAGGGGTCTCCTGGCTCCTACGAGCAGTACTTC. This encodes CASSDYLQGSPGSYEQYF.